One and the same sample provided the 24 T cell receptor beta chains below, sequenced in a study of cytomegalovirus exposure and HLA in healthy donors. This PCR relied on a set of 60 Vbeta primers and 13 Jbeta primers. Produced via immunoSEQ multiplex PCR; TCRdb's table is partial and in-frame only. The sample includes around 140,000 clones, just under 80% of them seen just once. Sequencing was performed on PBMCs. The source is a male donor in good health and CMV-seronegative.

This clone has a single count. The rearrangement links TRBV7-9 to TRBJ1-4, with D tentatively TRBD1 (5 bases). V lost 4 bases to trimming and J lost 1 base, with 16 bases between them. The CDR3 length is 17 residues. Germline CDR1 SEHNR, CDR2 FQNEAQ (reference sequence). CDR3 sequence reads: CASSSSGGGLTNEKLFF. The CDR3 DNA follows: TGTGCCAGCAGCTCATCCGGGGGTGGGCTAACTAATGAAAAACTGTTTTTT.

On this clone: A read error may account for a junction end that differs from germline. CDR3 loop: CSSSRGGVYTEAFF. The CDR3 DNA reads TGTTCCAGCAGCCGAGGGGGCGTTTACACTGAAGCTTTCTTT. The rearrangement joins TRBV7-9 to TRBJ1-1, with 7 bases identical to TRBD1. From germline, CDR1 is SEHNR and CDR2 FQNEAQ (reference sequence). CDR3 length: 14 amino acids.

This clone was observed a handful of times. One base away lies a much larger clone, so this may be a sequencing read error. Other DNA variants within this sample encode the same CDR3. The gene calls are TRBV6-4 and TRBJ2-3; 14 nucleotides agree with TRBD2. Germline-derived CDR1 and CDR2 are MRHNA and SNTAGT. The CDR3 is made up of 15 amino acids. V was clipped by 3 bases and J by 6 bases; unmatched bases: 2. CDR3 nucleotide sequence: TGTGCCAGCAGTGAGACTAGCGGGGGGGCCGATACGCAGTATTTT. Protein sequence: CASSETSGGADTQYF.

The chain uses TRBV7-2 and TRBJ2-3; D might be TRBD1 (6 bases). Germline V CDR1 and CDR2: SGHTA, FQGNSA. Trimming stripped 3 bases from V and 4 bases from J, with 11 bases between. There are 14 residues in the CDR3. CDR3 DNA sequence: TGTGCCAGCAGCTTTAACAGGGCCCCAGATACGCAGTATTTT. Its protein is CASSFNRAPDTQYF.

This clone came up once. This chain uses TRBV9 with TRBJ1-1; possible D gene TRBD1, 6 bases. Germline CDR1 is SGDLS and CDR2 is YYNGEE. CDR3 length: 14 residues. V was pared by 2 bases and J by 1 base, with 9 bases between. CDR3 in amino acids: CASSVGQRNTEAFF. The CDR3 DNA reads TGTGCCAGCAGCGTCGGACAGAGGAACACTGAAGCTTTCTTT.

The rearrangement links TRBV6-5 to TRBJ1-3; D may be TRBD1 (6 bases). Trimming cost V 2 bases and J 3 bases, with 14 bases left between them. CDR3 length: 16 residues. Germline lookup yields CDR1 MNHEY and CDR2 SVGAGI. DNA of the CDR3: TGTGCCAGCAGTTACGGGGCGGGGGCGAGTGGAAACACCATATATTTT. Amino acids: CASSYGAGASGNTIYF.

The V call is TRBV4-3, the J call TRBJ1-6, with D unclear. Trimming removed 1 base at V and 7 bases at J, with 11 bases between. This CDR3 is built from 15 residues. CDR1 is LGHNA, CDR2 YSLEER, per germline. The CDR3 sequence is CASSQGEALNSPLHF. In nucleotides, the CDR3 is TGCGCCAGCAGCCAAGGAGAGGCGCTCAATTCACCCCTCCACTTT.

The V gene is TRBV13, the J gene TRBJ2-7, with 8 bases identical to TRBD1. Germline lookup yields CDR1 PRHDT and CDR2 FYEKMQ (reference sequence). The CDR3 runs 15 residues. Germline trimming cut 5 bases from V and 3 bases from J; bases unmatched to any gene: 9. The DNA of the CDR3 is TGTGCCAGCAGCCTCCCTGCGGACAGGGACTACGAGCAGTACTTC. Residues: CASSLPADRDYEQYF. The entire variable domain, with the rest obtained from reference TRBV13 and TRBJ2-7, is as follows: AAGVIQSPRHLIKEKRETATLKCYPIPRHDTVYWYQQGPGQDPQFLISFYEKMQSDKGSIPDRFSAQQFSDYHSELNMSSLELGDSALYFCASSLPADRDYEQYFGPGTRLTVT.

The chain couples TRBV9 to TRBJ1-6; a possible D gene is TRBD1 (6 bases). The CDR3 length is 14 residues. From germline, CDR1 is SGDLS and CDR2 YYNGEE. Trimming left V 4 bases short and J 8 bases short, with 13 bases between. Here the CDR3 reads CASSPSRGDSPLHF. CDR3 coding DNA: TGTGCCAGCAGCCCCAGCAGGGGTGATTCACCCCTCCACTTT.

V is TRBV25-1 and J is TRBJ2-2; 10 bases agree with TRBD1. V was pared by 5 bases and J by 3 bases, with 6 bases of the junction left unmatched. The CDR3 contains 16 residues. Germline V gene sequence: CDR1 MGHDK, CDR2 SYGVNS. CDR3 region: CASSPPGTGDTGELFF. The DNA for the CDR3 is TGTGCCAGCAGTCCTCCTGGGACAGGGGACACCGGGGAGCTGTTTTTT.

This chain uses TRBV5-1 with TRBJ1-1, with 8 bases identical to TRBD1. The CDR3 has 14 amino acids. CDR1 SGHRS and CDR2 YFSETQ come from the germline V gene. Unmatched junction bases numbered 5, after V lost 2 bases and J lost 5 bases. CDR3 loop: CASSFNQGATEAFF. In DNA form, the CDR3 reads TGCGCCAGCAGCTTTAACCAGGGGGCGACTGAAGCTTTCTTT.

V is TRBV7-3 and J is TRBJ1-2; 8 nucleotides align to TRBD1. Trimming cost V 0 bases and J 4 bases; bases outside gene matches: 4. The CDR3 spans 15 residues. Germline V gene data show CDR1 as SGHTA and CDR2 as FQGTGA. The DNA for the CDR3 is TGTGCCAGCAGCTTAACGGCAGGGGGCGTCTATGGCTACACCTTC. This gives the protein CASSLTAGGVYGYTF.

V usage is TRBV7-9 and J usage is TRBJ2-7; D not resolved. The germline V and J ends were trimmed by 4 bases and 0 bases, with 13 bases remaining between them. CDR3 length: 15 amino acids. The V gene's germline CDR1 is SEHNR and CDR2 FQNEAQ (reference sequence). The CDR3 region is CASSSRTASSYEQYF. The CDR3 bases are TGTGCCAGCAGCTCCCGCACTGCTAGCTCCTACGAGCAGTACTTC.

The gene calls are TRBV7-9 and TRBJ2-7; 7 bases are a match to TRBD1. The CDR3 consists of 15 residues. V dropped 5 bases and J dropped 0; count of bases not matched to a gene: 7. Per germline, CDR1 SEHNR and CDR2 FQNEAQ (reference sequence). CDR3 sequence: CASSPPDRSSYEQYF. CDR3 DNA: TGTGCCAGCAGCCCCCCGGACAGGAGCTCCTACGAGCAGTACTTC.

This sequence joins TRBV9 and TRBJ2-2; 9 bases align to TRBD2. The length of the CDR3 is 15 residues. V gave up 2 bases and J gave up 4 bases; unmatched junction bases: 3. Per the germline V gene, CDR1 is SGDLS and CDR2 is YYNGEE. The CDR3 DNA sequence: TGTGCCAGCAGCGTCAGGACTAGCGCCACCGGGGAGCTGTTTTTT. Translation: CASSVRTSATGELFF.

The rearrangement links TRBV23-1 to TRBJ1-6; TRBD1 might be the D (5 bases). TRBV23-1 is known as an ORF, though its function is uncertain. The CDR3 is 14 residues long. The ends were cut back, 5 bases at V and 8 bases at J, with 13 bases in the middle. This chain's CDR3 is CASSTTATYSPLHF. In DNA, the CDR3 is TGCGCCAGCAGTACGACAGCCACCTATTCACCCCTCCACTTT.

This clone is a singleton in its sample. The chain recombines TRBV30 with TRBJ2-1; the D gene is possibly TRBD2 (5 bases). Germline loops: CDR1 GTSNPN, CDR2 SVGIG (reference sequence). The CDR3 is made up of 14 amino acids. The CDR3 nucleotides are TGTGCACACGGTCGGGGAACTACCTACAATGAGCAGTTCTTC. Translation: CAHGRGTTYNEQFF.

This clone occurred a few times. This chain links TRBV7-8 with TRBJ1-1; 9 bases match TRBD1. The V gene's germline CDR1 is SGHVS and CDR2 FQNEAQ. Trimming removed 3 bases from V and 4 bases from J; junction bases left unmatched: 6. This CDR3 is 15 amino acids long. Here the CDR3 reads CASSFGQGSGTEAFF. The CDR3 bases are TGTGCCAGCAGCTTTGGACAGGGGTCGGGCACTGAAGCTTTCTTT.

The chain links TRBV10-1 to TRBJ2-2; 7 nucleotides agree with TRBD1. V trimming: 8 bases; J trimming: 0 bases; junction bases outside the gene matches: 6. The CDR3 totals 15 residues. CDR1 is WNHNN and CDR2 is SYGVQD in the germline V gene (reference sequence). CDR3 residues: CASATGTANTGELFF. In DNA, the CDR3 is TGCGCCAGCGCTACCGGGACAGCGAACACCGGGGAGCTGTTTTTT.

This chain links TRBV6-5 with TRBJ2-5, with a possible D match to TRBD2 (6 bases). Germline loops: CDR1 MNHEY, CDR2 SVGAGI. The CDR3 sequence is 13 residues long. Between the trimmed V and J ends, which lost 4 bases and 7 bases, there was a span of 13 bases. The CDR3 sequence is CASSSPGLGTQYF. The CDR3 DNA follows: TGTGCCAGCAGTTCTCCGGGACTGGGGACCCAGTACTTC.

This chain connects TRBV5-1 to TRBJ2-7; possible D gene TRBD1, 6 bases. The ends were cut back, 4 bases at V and 0 bases at J, with 11 bases in the middle. CDR1 is SGHRS and CDR2 is YFSETQ in the germline V gene. The CDR3 extends over 14 amino acids. The DNA of the CDR3 is TGCGCCAGCAGCCCTGGACAGTTCTCCTACGAGCAGTACTTC. This encodes CASSPGQFSYEQYF. The variable domain in full, with the rest retrieved from reference TRBV5-1 and TRBJ2-7, is KAGVTQTPRYLIKTRGQQVTLSCSPISGHRSVSWYQQTPGQGLQFLFEYFSETQRNKGNFPGRFSGRQFSNSRSEMNVSTLELGDSALYLCASSPGQFSYEQYFGPGTRLTVT.

The chain combines TRBV7-2 with TRBJ2-7; tentative D call: TRBD2 (5 bases). Germline CDR1 is SGHTA and CDR2 is FQGNSA. Trimming removed 3 bases at V and 2 bases at J, with 8 bases between. The CDR3 loop spans 13 amino acids. Here the CDR3 DNA reads TGTGCCAGCAGCTTCGGGGATCCCTACGAGCAGTACTTC. Its protein product is CASSFGDPYEQYF.

The genes are TRBV13 and TRBJ1-2, with D maybe TRBD1 (6 bases). V lost 5 bases and J lost 4, with 14 bases in between. CDR1 PRHDT and CDR2 FYEKMQ come from the germline V gene (reference sequence). This CDR3 contains 14 residues. In nucleotides, the CDR3 is TGTGCCAGCAGCATCAACAGGGTAATCTATGGCTACACCTTC. Translating it yields CASSINRVIYGYTF.

The genes are TRBV27 and TRBJ1-1, with 10 positions matching TRBD1. The V segment lost 5 bases and the J segment 6 bases; nucleotides outside the gene matches: 6. This CDR3 contains 14 residues. Per germline, CDR1 MNHEY and CDR2 SMNVEV (reference sequence). CDR3 nucleotides: TGTGCCAGCAGTAGCGGACAGGGGGTAGCTGAAGCTTTCTTT. Its protein product is CASSSGQGVAEAFF.